This record covers a single T cell receptor beta chain. Which antigen it targets is not known. Within one base of it there is no much larger clone, and no base qualities were kept. The sample belongs to a study of Graves' ophthalmopathy and Graves' hyperthyroidism listed by TCRdb under 2018. About the full investigation: Peripheral blood was collected at initial diagnosis, prior to any treatment. The study used signatures of the TCR beta repertoire to tell Graves' ophthalmopathy apart from Graves' hyperthyroidism and to predict which patients would progress to ophthalmopathy. In total, around 140 blood samples were TCR-sequenced: 40 to 45 ophthalmopathy, under 80 hyperthyroidism and about 17 hyperthyroidism-to-ophthalmopathy patients. To explore V-J signatures that distinguish ophthalmopathy from hyperthyroidism, a discovery set of about a hundred patients was enrolled, made up of roughly 41 with ophthalmopathy and some 56 with stable hyperthyroidism. An independent validation cohort comprised 18 hyperthyroidism patients and some 16 patients who later progressed from hyperthyroidism to ophthalmopathy. In more than five hyperthyroidism patients, T-cell repertoires of thyroid tissue and blood were compared. Once sampling was done, hyperthyroidism patients were given methimazole at a starting dose of 30 mg daily, while ophthalmopathy patients were given high-dose intravenous methylprednisolone. For training and testing, the approximately 97 patients in the discovery cohort were randomly divided in a 7:3 ratio. Results and caveats for the whole study, not just this receptor: In validation, the model predicted ophthalmopathy progression with over 60% sensitivity and 72.22% specificity; fewer than 15 predicted patients were CT-confirmed with GO in a median of around 6 months. Most expanded thyroid clonotypes with frequency above 0.001 were also detected in blood, suggesting blood repertoires may reflect the thyroid immune response. No statistical method was used to set the sample size in advance, and the investigators knew which group each participant was assigned to. The 13-signature model separated ophthalmopathy from stable hyperthyroidism with roughly 89% sensitivity and approximately 83% specificity in cross-validation, and 80%/75% in the test set.

CDR1 SGHNT and CDR2 YENEEA were looked up in the germline V gene. The trim is 5 bases for V and 2 bases for J, with a gap of 13 bases between the germline ends. The CDR3 runs 14 amino acids, cysteine and phenylalanine included. The DNA shown is the 42-base CDR3, in frame from base 1. For repertoire sequencing, the TCR beta CDR3 regions were amplified from RNA transcripts. HTBI primers and the Qiagen OneStep RT-PCR kit were used in a first-round RT-PCR, which was followed by a second-round multiplex PCR, size selection and purification. Libraries were sequenced paired-end with 100 bp reads on an Illumina HiSeq2000. As for how the authors treated the data: Reads were processed with SOAPnuke, discarding reads with adapters, uncalled bases, mean Phred below 15, or no exact constant-primer or identifier match. COPE v1.2.5 was used to merge high-quality paired reads. Unique nucleotide sequences were defined as clonotypes and aligned to IMGT TRB V, D and J references using MiTCR v1.1. Analysis was restricted to V-J combinations with a frequency above 0.0001, which covered roughly 99% of repertoires. For each V-J combination, a TCR clonal expansion and chaos score was defined as the ratio of F50 clonal expansion to chaos observed in the TCRdist matrix. Welch's t-statistics and random forest were used to narrow the features down to approximately twelve V-J combinations, which were then fed into a naive Bayes classifier. Thyroid-blood repertoire similarity was quantified with the Morisita-Horn index. The raw public data were reprocessed by TCRdb itself: fastp quality trimming at Q25, MiXCR clonotype calling, in-frame beta chains only. Each CDR3 protein appears once, grouped with its most common genes and DNA. TCRdb, not the original authors, processed these V and J calls. The sample table lists roughly 500,000 distinct CDR3 sequences, approximately 15% of them with a count of one. The top ten clones comprise over 8% of the sample.

Patients with ophthalmopathy had moderately to severely active disease, with a Clinical Activity Score of 3 or more, a NOSPECS grade of 4 or more, and a disease duration of less than 3 months. Patients with other autoimmune diseases, uncontrolled infections, pregnancy or lactation were excluded. Clinical symptoms, serum thyroxine, TRAb, thyroid ultrasound and orbital computed tomography were used for diagnosis. PBMCs were isolated from about 10 ml of fresh peripheral blood by Ficoll-Paque density gradient centrifugation. Trizol reagent was used to extract the total RNA, and its quality was then checked on an Agilent 2100 Bioanalyzer.

The sequence came from a woman under 40 with Graves' ophthalmopathy. Donor details come from another sample of the same person, matched by shared clones. The sample comprised blood. The rearrangement combines TRBV11-3 with TRBJ2-7; the D gene is possibly TRBD1, with 6 bases matching. The sequence in DNA is TGTGCCAGCAGCCCCATCAACAGGGCCTACGAGCAGTACTTC. The encoded protein is CASSPINRAYEQYF. Full variable domain (CDR3 extended with the reference TRBV11-3 and TRBJ2-7 proteins): EAGVVQSPRYKIIEKKQPVAFWCNPISGHNTLYWYLQNLGQGPELLIRYENEEAVDDSQLPKDRFSAERLKGVDSTLKIQPAELGDSAVYLCASSPINRAYEQYFGPGTRLTVT.